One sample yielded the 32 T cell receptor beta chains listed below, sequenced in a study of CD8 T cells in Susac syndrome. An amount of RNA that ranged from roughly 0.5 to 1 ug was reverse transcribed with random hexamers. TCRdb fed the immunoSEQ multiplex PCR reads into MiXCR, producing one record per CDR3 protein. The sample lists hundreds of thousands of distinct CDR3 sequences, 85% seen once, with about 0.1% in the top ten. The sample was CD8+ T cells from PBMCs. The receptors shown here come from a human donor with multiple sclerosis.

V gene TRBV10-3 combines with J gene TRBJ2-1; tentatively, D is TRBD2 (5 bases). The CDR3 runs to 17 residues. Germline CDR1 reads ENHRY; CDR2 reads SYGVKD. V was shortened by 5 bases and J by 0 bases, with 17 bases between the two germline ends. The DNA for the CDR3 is TGTGCCATCAGTCAGGTTTTAGGGAGCGACTCCTACAATGAGCAGTTCTTC. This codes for CAISQVLGSDSYNEQFF.

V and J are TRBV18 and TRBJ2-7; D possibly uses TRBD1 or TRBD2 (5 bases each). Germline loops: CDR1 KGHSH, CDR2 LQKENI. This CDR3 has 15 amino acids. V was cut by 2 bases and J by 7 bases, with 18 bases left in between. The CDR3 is CASSPGGEALGEQYF. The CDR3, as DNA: TGTGCCAGCTCACCAGGGGGAGAGGCTTTAGGGGAGCAGTACTTC. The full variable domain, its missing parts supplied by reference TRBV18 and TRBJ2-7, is NAGVMQNPRHLVRRRGQEARLRCSPMKGHSHVYWYRQLPEEGLKFMVYLQKENIIDESGMPKERFSAEFPKEGPSILRIQQVVRGDSAAYFCASSPGGEALGEQYFGPGTRLTVT.

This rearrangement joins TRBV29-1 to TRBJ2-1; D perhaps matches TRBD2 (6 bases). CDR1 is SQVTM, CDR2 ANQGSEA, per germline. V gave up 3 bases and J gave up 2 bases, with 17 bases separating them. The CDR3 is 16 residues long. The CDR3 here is CSVDKVGREPYNEQFF. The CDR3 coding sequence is TGCAGCGTTGATAAAGTGGGCCGGGAGCCCTACAATGAGCAGTTCTTC.

CDR3 sequence (DNA): TGTGCCAGCAGCTCTCTCAGCCTTGAGACAGATACGCAGTATTTT. As protein: CASSSLSLETDTQYF. V gene TRBV9 combines with J gene TRBJ2-3; D is ambiguous. This CDR3 comprises 15 residues. The V gene lost 4 bases and the J gene lost 3 bases, with 15 bases spanning the gap. Germline CDR1 SGDLS, CDR2 YYNGEE.

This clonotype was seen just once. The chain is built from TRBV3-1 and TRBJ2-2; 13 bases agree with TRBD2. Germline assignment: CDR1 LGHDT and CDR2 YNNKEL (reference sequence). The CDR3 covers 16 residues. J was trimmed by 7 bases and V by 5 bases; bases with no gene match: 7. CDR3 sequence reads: CASSYGLAGENGELFF. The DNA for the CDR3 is TGTGCCAGCAGCTACGGACTAGCGGGAGAGAACGGGGAGCTGTTTTTT.

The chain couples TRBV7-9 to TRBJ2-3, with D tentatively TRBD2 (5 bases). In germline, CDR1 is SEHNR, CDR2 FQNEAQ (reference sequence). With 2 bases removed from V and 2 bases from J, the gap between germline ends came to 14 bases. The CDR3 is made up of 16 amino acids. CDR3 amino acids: CASSLWSGENTDTQYF. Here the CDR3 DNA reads TGTGCCAGCAGCTTATGGTCCGGGGAAAACACAGATACGCAGTATTTT.

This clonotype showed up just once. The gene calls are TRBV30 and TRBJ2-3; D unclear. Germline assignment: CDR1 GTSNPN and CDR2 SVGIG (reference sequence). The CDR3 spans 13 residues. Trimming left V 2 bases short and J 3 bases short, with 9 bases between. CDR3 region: CAWSPYGTDTQYF. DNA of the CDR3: TGTGCCTGGAGTCCTTACGGGACAGATACGCAGTATTTT.

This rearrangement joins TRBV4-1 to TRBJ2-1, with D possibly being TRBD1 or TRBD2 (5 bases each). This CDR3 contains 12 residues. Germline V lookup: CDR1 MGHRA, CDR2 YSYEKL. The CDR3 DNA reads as TGCGCGAGCCGCGAGGGGTACAATGAGCAGTTCTTC. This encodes CASREGYNEQFF.

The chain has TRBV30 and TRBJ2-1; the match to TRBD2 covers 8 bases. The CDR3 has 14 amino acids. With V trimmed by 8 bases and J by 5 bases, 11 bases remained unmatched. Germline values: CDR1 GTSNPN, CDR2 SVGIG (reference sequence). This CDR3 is CAHEGGGFNNEQFF. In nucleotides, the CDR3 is TGTGCCCACGAAGGCGGGGGGTTTAACAATGAGCAGTTCTTC. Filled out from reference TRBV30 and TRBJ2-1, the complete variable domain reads SQTIHQWPATLVQPVGSPLSLECTVEGTSNPNLYWYRQAAGRGLQLLFYSVGIGQISSEVPQNLSASRPQDRQFILSSKKLLLSDSGFYLCAHEGGGFNNEQFFGPGTRLTVL.

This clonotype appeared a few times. CDR3: CASSLDRFNEQFF. Written as DNA, the CDR3 is TGTGCCAGCAGCTTAGACAGGTTCAATGAGCAGTTCTTC. V is TRBV11-2 and J is TRBJ2-1, with no clear D. The CDR3 spans 13 residues. V lost 0 bases to trimming and J lost 6 bases, with 6 bases between them. CDR1 and CDR2 (germline): SGHAT, FQNNGV.

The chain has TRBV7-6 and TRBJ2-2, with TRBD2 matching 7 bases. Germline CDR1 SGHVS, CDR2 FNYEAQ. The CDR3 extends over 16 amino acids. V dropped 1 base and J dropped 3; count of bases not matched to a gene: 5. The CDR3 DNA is TGTGCCAGCAGCTTAGTTGAGCGGGGAGACACCGGGGAGCTGTTTTTT. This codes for CASSLVERGDTGELFF.

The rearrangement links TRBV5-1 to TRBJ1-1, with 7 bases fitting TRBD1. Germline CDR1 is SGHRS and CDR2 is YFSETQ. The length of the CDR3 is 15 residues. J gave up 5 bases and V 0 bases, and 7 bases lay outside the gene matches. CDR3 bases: TGCGCCAGCAGCTTGGTACAGGGGCGAGGAACTGAAGCTTTCTTT. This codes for CASSLVQGRGTEAFF.

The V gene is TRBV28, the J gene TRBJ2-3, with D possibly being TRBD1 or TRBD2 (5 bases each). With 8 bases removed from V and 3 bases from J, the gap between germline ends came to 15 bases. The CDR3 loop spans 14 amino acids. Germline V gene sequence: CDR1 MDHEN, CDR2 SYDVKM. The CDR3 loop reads CASCRDQRTDTQYF. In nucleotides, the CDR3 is TGTGCCAGCTGCCGGGACCAGAGGACAGATACGCAGTATTTT.

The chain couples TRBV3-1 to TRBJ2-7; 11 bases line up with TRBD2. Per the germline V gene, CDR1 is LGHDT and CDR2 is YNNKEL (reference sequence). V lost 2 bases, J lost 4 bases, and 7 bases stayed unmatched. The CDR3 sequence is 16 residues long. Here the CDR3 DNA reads TGTGCCAGCAGCCAACCAACTAGCGGGAGTTCTTACGAGCAGTACTTC. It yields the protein CASSQPTSGSSYEQYF.

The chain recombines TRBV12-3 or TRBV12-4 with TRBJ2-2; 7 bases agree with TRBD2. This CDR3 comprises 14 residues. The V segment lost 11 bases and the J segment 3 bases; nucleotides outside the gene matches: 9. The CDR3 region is CASGEGGHTGELFF. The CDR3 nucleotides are TGTGCCTCTGGGGAGGGCGGGCACACCGGGGAGCTGTTTTTT.

CDR3 bases: TGTGCCAGCAGTTTATATTACAGCACAGATACGCAGTATTTT. This translates into CASSLYYSTDTQYF. The chain recombines TRBV27 with TRBJ2-3; D unresolved. Trimming pared 1 base from V and 0 bases from J, leaving 5 bases between. In germline, CDR1 is MNHEY, CDR2 SMNVEV (reference sequence). CDR3 length: 14 amino acids.

CDR3 residues: CASSQVDNQETQYF. The DNA for the CDR3 is TGCGCCAGCAGCCAAGTGGATAACCAAGAGACCCAGTACTTC. This sequence joins TRBV4-1 and TRBJ2-5; D ambiguous. Germline loops: CDR1 MGHRA, CDR2 YSYEKL. The V end was cut by 1 base, the J end by 0 bases, with 6 bases between. This CDR3 contains 14 residues.

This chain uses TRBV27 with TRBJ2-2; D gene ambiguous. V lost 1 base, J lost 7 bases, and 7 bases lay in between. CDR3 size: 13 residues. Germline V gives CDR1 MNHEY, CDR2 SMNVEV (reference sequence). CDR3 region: CASSLYASGELFF. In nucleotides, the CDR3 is TGTGCCAGCAGTTTATATGCGAGCGGGGAGCTGTTTTTT.

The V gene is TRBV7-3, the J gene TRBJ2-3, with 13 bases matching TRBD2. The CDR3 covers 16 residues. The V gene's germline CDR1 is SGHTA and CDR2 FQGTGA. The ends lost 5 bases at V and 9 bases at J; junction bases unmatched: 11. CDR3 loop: CASSLRGLAGDETQYF. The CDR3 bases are TGTGCCAGCAGCCTAAGAGGACTAGCGGGAGATGAGACGCAGTATTTT.

The CDR3 region is CASSEMDEQFF. Written as DNA, the CDR3 is TGTGCCAGCAGTGAAATGGATGAGCAGTTCTTC. The chain recombines TRBV2 with TRBJ2-1; D call uncertain. Per germline, CDR1 SNHLY and CDR2 FYNNEI. V was clipped by 2 bases and J by 8 bases, with 4 bases between them. The CDR3 sequence is 11 residues long.

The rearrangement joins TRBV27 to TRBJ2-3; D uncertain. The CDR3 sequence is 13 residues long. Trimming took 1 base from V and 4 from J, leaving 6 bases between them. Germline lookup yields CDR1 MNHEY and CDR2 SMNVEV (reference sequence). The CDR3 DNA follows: TGTGCCAGCAGTTTATTGATCTCAGATACGCAGTATTTT. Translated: CASSLLISDTQYF.

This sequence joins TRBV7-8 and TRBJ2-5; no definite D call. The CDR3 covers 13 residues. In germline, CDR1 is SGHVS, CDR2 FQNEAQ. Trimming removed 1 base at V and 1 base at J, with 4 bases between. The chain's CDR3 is CASSLVIQETQYF. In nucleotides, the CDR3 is TGTGCCAGCAGCTTAGTGATCCAAGAGACCCAGTACTTC.

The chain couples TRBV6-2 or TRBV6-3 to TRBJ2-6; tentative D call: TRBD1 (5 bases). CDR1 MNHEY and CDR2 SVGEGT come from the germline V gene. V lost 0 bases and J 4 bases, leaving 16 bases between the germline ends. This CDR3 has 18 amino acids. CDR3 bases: TGTGCCAGCAGTTACTCTGCGCAGGGTTGGACCGGGGCCAACGTCCTGACTTTC. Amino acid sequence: CASSYSAQGWTGANVLTF.

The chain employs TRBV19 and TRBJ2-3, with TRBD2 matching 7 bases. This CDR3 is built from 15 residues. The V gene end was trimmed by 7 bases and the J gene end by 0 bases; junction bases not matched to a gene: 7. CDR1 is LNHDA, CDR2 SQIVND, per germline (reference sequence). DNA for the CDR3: TGTGCCAGTAAAGGGAGGACTAGAAGCACAGATACGCAGTATTTT. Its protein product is CASKGRTRSTDTQYF.

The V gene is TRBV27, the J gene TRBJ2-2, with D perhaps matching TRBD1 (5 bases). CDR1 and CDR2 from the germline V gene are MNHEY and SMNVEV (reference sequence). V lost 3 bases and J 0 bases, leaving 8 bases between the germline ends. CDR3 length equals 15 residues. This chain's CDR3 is CASSFTGSNTGELFF. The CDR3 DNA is TGTGCCAGCAGTTTTACAGGTTCGAACACCGGGGAGCTGTTTTTT.

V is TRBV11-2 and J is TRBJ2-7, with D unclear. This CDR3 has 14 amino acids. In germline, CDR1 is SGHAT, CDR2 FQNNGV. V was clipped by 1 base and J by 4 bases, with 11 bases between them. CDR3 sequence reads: CASSLAPALYEQYF. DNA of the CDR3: TGTGCCAGCAGCTTAGCTCCAGCCCTATACGAGCAGTACTTC.

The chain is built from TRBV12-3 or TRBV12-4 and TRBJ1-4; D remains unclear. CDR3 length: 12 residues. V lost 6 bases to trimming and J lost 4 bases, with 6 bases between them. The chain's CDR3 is CASSQSNEKLFF. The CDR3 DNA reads TGTGCCAGCAGCCAGAGTAATGAAAAACTGTTTTTT.

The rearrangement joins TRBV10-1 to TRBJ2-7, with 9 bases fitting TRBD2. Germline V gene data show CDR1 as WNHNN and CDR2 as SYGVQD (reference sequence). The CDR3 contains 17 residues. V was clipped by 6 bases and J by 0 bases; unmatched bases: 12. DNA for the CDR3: TGCGCCAGCAGCCCCGGACTAGCGACCAGGAGCTCCTACGAGCAGTACTTC. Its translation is CASSPGLATRSSYEQYF.

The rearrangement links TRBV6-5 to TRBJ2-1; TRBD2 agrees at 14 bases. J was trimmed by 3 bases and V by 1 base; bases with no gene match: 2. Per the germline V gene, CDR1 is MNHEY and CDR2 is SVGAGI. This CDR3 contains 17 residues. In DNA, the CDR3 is TGTGCCAGCAGTTACTGGACTAGCGGGGGGATCTACAATGAGCAGTTCTTC. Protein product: CASSYWTSGGIYNEQFF.

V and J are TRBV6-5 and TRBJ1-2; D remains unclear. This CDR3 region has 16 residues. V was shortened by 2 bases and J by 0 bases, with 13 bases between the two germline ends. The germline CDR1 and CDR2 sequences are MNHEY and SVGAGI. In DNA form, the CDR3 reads TGTGCCAGCAGTTACCGCGACACTCTAGCTAACTATGGCTACACCTTC. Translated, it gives CASSYRDTLANYGYTF.

The CDR3 is CASSPLNGTVKYEQYF. CDR3 nucleotides: TGTGCCAGCAGCCCATTAAACGGGACAGTAAAATACGAGCAGTACTTC. V is TRBV7-9 and J is TRBJ2-7; 7 bases are a match to TRBD1. Trimming removed 5 bases from V and 4 bases from J; junction bases left unmatched: 14. Germline CDR1 SEHNR, CDR2 FQNEAQ (reference sequence). The CDR3 is 16 amino acids.

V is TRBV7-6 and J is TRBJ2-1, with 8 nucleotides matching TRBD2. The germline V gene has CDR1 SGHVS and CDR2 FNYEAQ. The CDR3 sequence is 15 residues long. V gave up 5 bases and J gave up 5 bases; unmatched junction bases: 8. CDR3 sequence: CASSLGSGADNEQFF. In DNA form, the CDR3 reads TGTGCCAGCAGCCTGGGTAGCGGGGCCGACAATGAGCAGTTCTTC.